A selection of T cell receptor beta chains follows, all from one sample in a study of T-cell reconstitution after alpha-beta-depleted transplantation in children. TCRdb independently ran MiXCR on the PCR reads; one entry per CDR3 protein. The sample carries around 580,000 distinct CDR3 sequences, roughly 27% recorded once. The specimen comprised PBMCs, sampled before TCRalphabeta/CD19-depleted stem cell transplant. The receptors were gathered from a boy under three years old with Wiskott-Aldrich syndrome, due to receive a stem cell transplant. Each CDR3 is given with its conserved first and last residue. Fields, in order: V gene, J gene, CDR3 length, CDR3 protein.

TRBV6-1	TRBJ2-2	16	CASSRDPSGSTGELFF
TRBV25-1	TRBJ2-1	14	CASSVSAPYNEQFF
TRBV19	TRBJ1-3	14	CASHRRRFGNTIYF
TRBV11-2	TRBJ2-1	21	CASSLVSLGGNRISSYNEQFF
TRBV11-2	TRBJ2-7	15	CASSLDLIAHREQYF
TRBV5-1	TRBJ1-5	15	CASSLGGEAYQPQHF
TRBV7-2	TRBJ1-1	14	CASSKAIGGLKAFF
TRBV5-1	TRBJ2-7	15	CASSLTVVGSYEQYF
TRBV6-1	TRBJ2-5	13	CASSGQGAETQYF
TRBV20-1	TRBJ2-2	14	CSASRDRNTGELFF
TRBV21-1	TRBJ2-7	14	CASSKGYNSYEQYF
TRBV12-3/TRBV12-4	TRBJ2-1	14	CASSLSGRANEQFF
TRBV5-1	TRBJ2-7	13	CASSFQARYEQYF
TRBV27	TRBJ1-5	17	CASSPKTGTGSNQPQHF
TRBV29-1	TRBJ2-3	13	CSVVKRRTDTQYF
TRBV28	TRBJ2-5	14	CASRSWDFQETQYF
TRBV7-3	TRBJ2-3	16	CASSRESGRDGDTQYF
TRBV14	TRBJ2-1	15	CASSQELGAMSEQFF
TRBV20-1	TRBJ2-1	14	CSASGGEAYNEQFF
TRBV10-3	TRBJ2-2	17	CAIGLAGGMANTGELFF
TRBV7-2	TRBJ2-1	12	CASSPWSNEQFF
TRBV20-1	TRBJ2-7	14	CSARESRRFYEQYF
TRBV5-1	TRBJ2-5	14	CASSSGTLQETQYF
TRBV20-1	TRBJ2-7	13	CSTAAGRNREQYF
TRBV15	TRBJ2-1	17	CATSRDKRVQGADEQFF
TRBV5-1	TRBJ2-7	14	CASSLGTSSDEQYF
TRBV20-1	TRBJ2-5	14	CSARGTGIGETQYF
TRBV7-3	TRBJ2-3	16	CASSLTMDRGTDTQYF
TRBV5-1	TRBJ2-1	15	CASSEGLALVNEQFF
TRBV12-5	TRBJ2-3	16	CASARTSGRAADTQYF
TRBV29-1	TRBJ2-2	12	CSVDRGGGELFF
TRBV12-3/TRBV12-4	TRBJ2-3	15	CASGHSGSPTDTQYF
TRBV20-1	TRBJ2-5	12	CSAPRAGETQYF
TRBV12-3/TRBV12-4	TRBJ2-1	14	CASSGRRQYNEQFF
TRBV5-5	TRBJ1-3	16	CASSLANTPPGNTIYF
TRBV27	TRBJ2-7	15	CASSLVAAATYEQYF
TRBV20-1	TRBJ2-3	15	CSARAAGGSTDTQYF
TRBV2	TRBJ2-1	16	CASIQEGLSSYNEQFF
TRBV11-2	TRBJ1-4	12	CASSGGGEKLFF
TRBV27	TRBJ2-7	15	CASSLRTGGNYEQYF
TRBV6-2/TRBV6-3	TRBJ2-1	15	CASSYLQGTYNEQFF
TRBV5-1	TRBJ2-3	15	CASSVKTHREDTQYF
TRBV4-2	TRBJ2-3	14	CASSQVASGDTQYF
TRBV3-1	TRBJ2-3	12	CASSPLRGTQYF
TRBV10-3	TRBJ2-3	17	CAISKSPTSGITDTQYF
TRBV27	TRBJ2-7	16	CASSDRPGHLFGEQYF
TRBV27	TRBJ2-2	15	CASSFGLTNTGELFF
TRBV24-1	TRBJ2-1	16	CATSDSSWSSYNEQFF
TRBV7-2	TRBJ1-1	15	CASSLVFSLNTEAFF
TRBV29-1	TRBJ1-2	12	CSVGTGLAGYTF
TRBV14	TRBJ2-1	15	CASSHSGLPYNEQFF
TRBV5-1	TRBJ2-2	15	CASSLDGGVSGELFF
TRBV9	TRBJ2-1	14	CASSVDLAGSEQFF